This T cell receptor (beta chain) appears in the sequencing data of a study of T cell clones after liver transplantation. Clones were read by immunoSEQ multiplex PCR, and TCRdb kept only the in-frame ones, dropping some. Altogether over 50,000 clones are present, 70% to 85% being singletons, with the ten largest covering around 8.5%. Per germline, CDR1 LNHDA and CDR2 SQIVND (reference sequence). The CDR3 loop spans 14 amino acids. Trimming removed 1 base from V and 0 bases from J, with 7 bases in between. As to this clone: The target antigen is unknown.

Sorting of unstimulated PBMCs yielded separate CD3+CD4+ and CD3+CD8+ fractions. Broader study findings: Post-transplant time points were not standardized, so conclusions are preliminary.

The TCR originated in a human donor who received a liver transplant. The chain is built from TRBV19 and TRBJ2-7; D remains unclear. The sample consisted of CD4+ T cells from blood, taken before liver transplant. CDR3 bases: TGTGCCAGTAGTATAGTAGGAAGCTCCTACGAGCAGTACTTC. Amino acid sequence: CASSIVGSSYEQYF. The whole variable domain, remainder taken from reference TRBV19 and TRBJ2-7, is DGGITQSPKYLFRKEGQNVTLSCEQNLNHDAMYWYRQDPGQGLRLIYYSQIVNDFQKGDIAEGYSVSREKKESFPLTVTSAQKNPTAFYLCASSIVGSSYEQYFGPGTRLTVT.